This TCR beta chain was identified in a study of beta chain features in type 1 diabetes. V lost 4 bases, J lost 4 bases, and 6 bases stayed unmatched. This CDR3 contains 14 residues. CDR1 is MNHEY, CDR2 SVGAGI, per germline. The entirety of the isolated RNA underwent reverse transcription, so expressed TCRB transcripts were sequenced. The method was immunoSEQ multiplex PCR; TCRdb's version includes in-frame clones alone and lacks a portion of them. This repertoire shows some 330,000 clones, approximately 10% found once; its top ten account for over 0.015%. The gene calls are TRBV6-5 and TRBJ1-1; 7 positions agree with TRBD1. The receptor comes from a woman aged 30 to 39 in good health. Material for sequencing was naive CD4+ T cells from blood. The CDR3 here is CASSSRQGRTEAFF. The CDR3 DNA is TGTGCCAGCAGTTCAAGACAGGGACGCACTGAAGCTTTCTTT.